This passage covers 30 T cell receptor beta chains from one sample sequenced in a study of radiotherapy plus CTLA-4 blockade in lung cancer. Assay used: immunoSEQ multiplex PCR; TCRdb lists only in-frame clones, some missing. The table has tens of thousands of clones, about 80% seen once. Material: peripheral blood, obtained from a patient treated with radiotherapy plus ipilimumab. Every receptor here comes from a human donor with non-small cell lung cancer who had a partial response to radiotherapy plus ipilimumab.

This chain connects TRBV7-6 to TRBJ1-1, with a weak D call TRBD1 (5 bases). V was cut by 5 bases and J by 5 bases, with 21 bases left in between. Germline CDR1 is SGHVS and CDR2 is FNYEAQ. The CDR3 is 16 amino acids. The CDR3 region is CASSRFVATVGTEAFF. The CDR3 nucleotides are TGTGCCAGCAGCCGGTTTGTCGCGACAGTCGGGACTGAAGCTTTCTTT.

The table lists this clone with a count of one. This rearrangement joins TRBV5-8 to TRBJ1-5; D perhaps matches TRBD1 (6 bases). V gave up 0 bases and J gave up 9 bases, with 16 bases separating them. Germline loops: CDR1 SGHTS, CDR2 YDEGEE. CDR3 length: 15 amino acids. The CDR3 spells CASSLGQGPPSPQHF. CDR3 nucleotides: TGTGCCAGCAGCTTGGGGCAGGGGCCTCCATCGCCCCAGCATTTT.

The chain couples TRBV9 to TRBJ2-3, with D perhaps TRBD1 (6 bases). The CDR3 has 12 residues. Germline V gene sequence: CDR1 SGDLS, CDR2 YYNGEE. V was pared by 3 bases and J by 10 bases, with 12 bases between. CDR3 loop: CASSEGVEAQYF. The CDR3 DNA follows: TGTGCCAGCAGCGAGGGGGTAGAAGCGCAGTATTTT.

This clone has a single count. This chain joins TRBV25-1 and TRBJ1-5; 7 bases agree with TRBD1. The CDR3 length is 14 residues. V dropped 8 bases and J dropped 3; count of bases not matched to a gene: 7. Germline-derived CDR1 and CDR2 are MGHDK and SYGVNS. DNA for the CDR3: TGTGCCAGCGGACAGGTGGGGGACAATCAGCCCCAGCATTTT. Protein: CASGQVGDNQPQHF.

The chain links TRBV5-4 to TRBJ1-1, with TRBD1 as a possible D gene (6 bases). CDR3 length: 12 amino acids. Germline CDR1 is SGHNT and CDR2 is YYREEE (reference sequence). V dropped 1 base and J dropped 11 bases, with 12 bases sitting between them. CDR3 sequence (DNA): TGTGCCAGCAGCTTGCAAGGTCAGGGGGCTTTCTTT. Its translation is CASSLQGQGAFF.

The rearrangement links TRBV30 to TRBJ1-2; 11 bases match TRBD1. The CDR3 totals 16 residues. Losses at the gene ends were 4 bases for V and 11 bases for J; bases not matched to a gene: 18. Germline V gene lookup returns CDR1 GTSNPN and CDR2 SVGIG (reference sequence). CDR3 coding DNA: TGTGCCTGGACCCTCGCCATGGGGACAGGGGGATTAGGATACACCTTC. Protein product: CAWTLAMGTGGLGYTF.

The chain combines TRBV29-1 with TRBJ2-2; tentative D call: TRBD1 (6 bases). The CDR3 extends over 13 amino acids. V was trimmed by 7 bases and J by 6 bases, leaving 15 bases between them. The germline V gene encodes CDR1 SQVTM and CDR2 ANQGSEA. CDR3 sequence: CSAREQGPGELFF. CDR3 nucleotide sequence: TGCAGCGCCCGAGAACAGGGACCCGGGGAGCTGTTTTTT.

The rearrangement joins TRBV5-6 to TRBJ2-3, with D maybe TRBD2 (5 bases). Germline loops: CDR1 SGHDT, CDR2 YYEEEE. This CDR3 is built from 15 residues. V lost 1 base, J lost 6 bases, and 15 bases lay in between. The CDR3 loop is CASSLPYRSGDTQYF. For the CDR3, the DNA is TGTGCCAGCAGCTTGCCGTATAGGTCGGGGGATACGCAGTATTTT.

The chain uses TRBV7-9 and TRBJ1-2; possible D gene TRBD1, 5 bases. This CDR3 has 12 residues. The germline V gene has CDR1 SEHNR and CDR2 FQNEAQ (reference sequence). V was pared by 3 bases and J by 5 bases, with 7 bases between. The CDR3 region has the DNA TGTGCCAGCAGCTTGACAGATTATGGCTACACCTTC. It is translated as CASSLTDYGYTF.

The chain employs TRBV11-3 and TRBJ2-1; 8 bases are shared with TRBD2. The germline V gene has CDR1 SGHNT and CDR2 YENEEA. J gave up 4 bases and V 2 bases, and 4 bases lay outside the gene matches. CDR3 length equals 15 residues. CDR3 coding DNA: TGTGCCAGCAGCTTACGGGGGGGGGAGTACAATGAGCAGTTCTTC. Protein: CASSLRGGEYNEQFF.

The chain links TRBV27 to TRBJ1-2; D perhaps matches TRBD1 (6 bases). Trimming removed 2 bases at V and 4 bases at J, with 14 bases between. The CDR3 length is 15 residues. Germline lookup yields CDR1 MNHEY and CDR2 SMNVEV (reference sequence). In DNA form, the CDR3 reads TGTGCCAGCAGTTTAAGGGCAGGGGTTAGCTATGGCTACACCTTC. As protein: CASSLRAGVSYGYTF.

This chain joins TRBV25-1 and TRBJ2-7; TRBD2 matches 13 bases. Trimming cost V 6 bases and J 2 bases; bases outside gene matches: 1. Germline loops: CDR1 MGHDK, CDR2 SYGVNS. The CDR3 spans 14 residues. This CDR3 is CASRTSGGAYEQYF. The CDR3 nucleotides are TGTGCCAGCAGAACTAGCGGGGGGGCCTACGAGCAGTACTTC.

V gene TRBV4-2 combines with J gene TRBJ1-1, with 8 bases fitting TRBD1. The germline gives CDR1 LGHNA, CDR2 YNFKEQ. With 1 base clipped from V and 1 base from J, the junction kept 8 bases outside the gene matches. This CDR3 has 17 residues. CDR3 DNA sequence: TGTGCCAGCAGCCAAGTTAGGGCGCAGGGGGCGAACACTGAAGCTTTCTTT. Protein product: CASSQVRAQGANTEAFF.

The genes are TRBV7-8 and TRBJ2-7; D possibly corresponds to TRBD1 (6 bases). V gave up 1 base and J gave up 7 bases, with 17 bases separating them. The CDR3 covers 15 residues. CDR1 is SGHVS, CDR2 FQNEAQ, per germline. For the CDR3, the DNA is TGTGCCAGCAGCTTAGGTCTCCAGGGGCTGGGAGAGCAGTACTTC. Encoded protein: CASSLGLQGLGEQYF.

This clone was found once. The chain carries TRBV19 and TRBJ1-5, with TRBD1 as a possible D gene (5 bases). The CDR3 covers 15 residues. Germline loops: CDR1 LNHDA, CDR2 SQIVND (reference sequence). Trimming left V 7 bases short and J 2 bases short, with 15 bases between. The chain's CDR3 is CASTRENGRNQPQHF. CDR3 in DNA: TGTGCCAGTACCAGGGAAAATGGGCGCAATCAGCCCCAGCATTTT.

Points on this clone: The same CDR3 arises from other DNA sequences in this sample as well. The rearrangement uses TRBV27 and TRBJ1-5; D is ambiguous. V lost 3 bases, J lost 1 base, and 7 bases lay in between. The CDR3 loop spans 14 amino acids. Germline V gene data show CDR1 as MNHEY and CDR2 as SMNVEV (reference sequence). CDR3 nucleotide sequence: TGTGCCAGCAGTTTCAGGATCAGCAATCAGCCCCAGCATTTT. Its translation is CASSFRISNQPQHF.

This clone was seen only once. CDR3 residues: CASSSNSGGGYNEQFF. In DNA form, the CDR3 reads TGTGCCAGCAGCTCCAATAGCGGCGGGGGATACAATGAGCAGTTCTTC. This sequence joins TRBV11-3 and TRBJ2-1; 7 nucleotides align to TRBD2. CDR1 is SGHNT, CDR2 YENEEA, per germline. The CDR3 consists of 16 residues. With V trimmed by 4 bases and J by 4 bases, 10 bases remained unmatched.

The chain carries TRBV20-1 and TRBJ1-1; D uncertain. The CDR3 spans 11 residues. With 6 bases removed from V and 8 bases from J, the gap between germline ends came to 13 bases. Germline V gene data show CDR1 as DFQATT and CDR2 as SNEGSKA (reference sequence). Written as DNA, the CDR3 is TGCAGTGCCCCCACTTGGGCAGAAGCTTTCTTT. Translated, it gives CSAPTWAEAFF.

This rearrangement joins TRBV27 to TRBJ2-7; 9 nucleotides match TRBD2. The CDR3 has 17 amino acids. The trim removed 5 bases at V and 5 bases at J, leaving 16 bases unmatched. Germline values: CDR1 MNHEY, CDR2 SMNVEV (reference sequence). The DNA for the CDR3 is TGTGCCAGCAGTCCCATCTCCTTTAGCGGGGGACCCAACGAGCAGTACTTC. It codes for CASSPISFSGGPNEQYF.

V and J are TRBV10-2 and TRBJ1-6, with D possibly TRBD1 on 5 matching bases. The germline V gene has CDR1 WSHSY and CDR2 SAAADI. The CDR3 is made up of 13 amino acids. Trimming took off 2 bases at V and 8 bases at J, with 7 bases between the two ends. DNA of the CDR3: TGCGCCAGCAGTGAGGGGGGGGATTCACCCCTCCACTTT. Amino acids: CASSEGGDSPLHF.

The CDR3 is CASSAGTSGGASYEQYF. The CDR3 bases are TGCGCCAGCAGCGCCGGGACTAGCGGGGGGGCTTCCTACGAGCAGTACTTC. This chain uses TRBV5-1 with TRBJ2-7; TRBD2 matches at 16 bases. Germline-derived CDR1 and CDR2 are SGHRS and YFSETQ. With V trimmed by 4 bases and J by 1 base, 5 bases remained unmatched. The CDR3 extends over 17 amino acids.

The chain combines TRBV2 with TRBJ2-7; D gene unclear. CDR1 is SNHLY, CDR2 FYNNEI, per germline. The CDR3 loop spans 12 amino acids. Trimming cost V 3 bases and J 3 bases, with 6 bases left between them. As DNA, the CDR3 is TGTGCCAGCAGTGATGGGCTCTACGAGCAGTACTTC. Translated: CASSDGLYEQYF.

The gene calls are TRBV6-5 and TRBJ2-7; maybe TRBD1 (6 bases). The CDR3 length is 11 residues. Germline lookup yields CDR1 MNHEY and CDR2 SVGAGI. V shed 6 bases and J shed 9 bases, with 12 bases lying between them. As DNA, the CDR3 is TGTGCCAGCAGGAGGGACAACCGGCAGTACTTC. Residues: CASRRDNRQYF.

The chain employs TRBV5-1 and TRBJ2-6; TRBD1 might be the D (6 bases). V was pared by 3 bases and J by 0 bases, with 19 bases between. The length of the CDR3 is 19 residues. Germline V lookup: CDR1 SGHRS, CDR2 YFSETQ. The CDR3 region is CASSSPDGQIFSGANVLTF. CDR3 nucleotides: TGCGCCAGCAGCTCCCCGGATGGACAGATTTTCTCTGGGGCCAACGTCCTGACTTTC.

This clone showed up just a few times. This chain uses TRBV2 with TRBJ1-5, with a possible D match to TRBD1 (5 bases). V gave up 5 bases and J gave up 0 bases, with 8 bases separating them. This CDR3 has 14 residues. The germline gives CDR1 SNHLY, CDR2 FYNNEI. The CDR3 DNA sequence: TGTGCCAGCAGTAATACAGGTAGCAATCAGCCCCAGCATTTT. Encoded protein: CASSNTGSNQPQHF.

V usage is TRBV4-3 and J usage is TRBJ1-2; a possible D gene is TRBD1 (6 bases). The CDR3 totals 15 residues. Looked up from germline, CDR1 is LGHNA and CDR2 is YSLEER. Trimming shortened V by 0 bases and J by 5 bases, and 13 bases separated the two germline ends. DNA of the CDR3: TGCGCCAGCAGCCAAGATCGCCAGGGGCGGTATGGCTACACCTTC. Translating it yields CASSQDRQGRYGYTF.

This clone was found a few times. The genes are TRBV4-1 and TRBJ1-6; D possibly corresponds to TRBD1 (6 bases). V was pared by 1 base and J by 1 base, with 14 bases between. Looked up from germline, CDR1 is MGHRA and CDR2 is YSYEKL. This CDR3 has 18 residues. The CDR3 nucleotides are TGCGCCAGCAGCCAAGCTCGGGGGGGCGGGTCCTATAATTCACCCCTCCACTTT. Amino acids: CASSQARGGGSYNSPLHF.

The rearrangement uses TRBV5-1 and TRBJ2-5, with 14 positions matching TRBD2. J lost 3 bases, V lost 0 bases, and 4 bases had no gene match. The CDR3 is 17 amino acids. Germline lookup yields CDR1 SGHRS and CDR2 YFSETQ. For the CDR3, the DNA is TGCGCCAGCAGCTTGGGGACTAGCGGGGGGCTGAAAGAGACCCAGTACTTC. This encodes CASSLGTSGGLKETQYF.

CDR3: CASSFTTGGEQPQHF. For the CDR3, the DNA is TGCGCCAGCAGCTTTACCACAGGGGGCGAACAGCCCCAGCATTTT. The V gene is TRBV5-1, the J gene TRBJ1-5; 9 bases are shared with TRBD1. The CDR3 has 15 residues. With 2 bases clipped from V and 7 bases from J, the junction kept 7 bases outside the gene matches. The V gene's germline CDR1 is SGHRS and CDR2 YFSETQ.

This clone was detected once. The V gene is TRBV9, the J gene TRBJ2-1; 7 nucleotides line up with TRBD1. Looked up from germline, CDR1 is SGDLS and CDR2 is YYNGEE. V lost 0 bases to trimming and J lost 0 bases; unmatched junction nucleotides: 0. The CDR3 is made up of 15 amino acids. The CDR3 loop is CASSVEGASYNEQFF. The CDR3 nucleotides are TGTGCCAGCAGCGTAGAGGGGGCCTCCTACAATGAGCAGTTCTTC.